This T cell receptor beta chain was recorded in a study of T cells expressing NK-cell markers. In the study overall: The study drew TCR beta repertoires from sorted CD3+CD56+NKG2C+, CD3+CD56+NKG2C- and CD3+CD56-NKG2C+ T cells.

For this clonotype: Antigen specificity is unknown.

Study-wide points: Six of the donors carried dominant NKG2C+ clonotypes that took up roughly 1.0-8% of their CD8+ T cells.

The cDNA for TCR beta came from 5'RACE template switching with UMIs. Following a re-call of the 5' RACE reads, TCRdb has one entry per CDR3 protein and lacks DNA. The data include fewer than 400,000 distinct CDR3 sequences; the top ten clones carry 4% to 6.5%. The CDR3 length is 15 residues. In germline, CDR1 is MNHEY, CDR2 SVGEGT. The J gene is TRBJ2-7, the V gene TRBV6-2 or TRBV6-3. The sequence was collected from a man aged 18 to 69 in good health. The material sequenced was blood T cells: a sorted CD56 or NKG2C T cell subset, CD4+ or CD8+ T cells, or bulk PBMC T cells (not recorded which). CDR3: CASSYSTVVSYEQYF.